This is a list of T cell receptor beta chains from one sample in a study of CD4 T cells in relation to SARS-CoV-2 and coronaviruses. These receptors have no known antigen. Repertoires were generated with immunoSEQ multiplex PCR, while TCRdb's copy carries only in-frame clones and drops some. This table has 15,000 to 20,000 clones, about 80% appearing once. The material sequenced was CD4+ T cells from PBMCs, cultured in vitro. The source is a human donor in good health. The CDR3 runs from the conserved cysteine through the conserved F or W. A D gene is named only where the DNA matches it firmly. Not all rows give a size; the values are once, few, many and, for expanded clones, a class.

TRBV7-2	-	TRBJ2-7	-	CASSLYRDRAYEQYF	TGTGCCAGCAGCTTATATCGCGACAGAGCTTACGAGCAGTACTTC
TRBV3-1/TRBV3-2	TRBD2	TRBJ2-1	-	CASSQAGGRDNEQFF	TGTGCCAGCAGCCAAGCTGGCGGGAGAGACAATGAGCAGTTCTTC
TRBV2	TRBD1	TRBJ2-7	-	CASRGQGVNEQYF	TGTGCCAGCAGGGGACAGGGGGTCAACGAGCAGTACTTC
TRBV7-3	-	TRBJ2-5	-	CASSFLGQLETQYF	TGTGCCAGCAGCTTCCTTGGACAGTTAGAGACCCAGTACTTC
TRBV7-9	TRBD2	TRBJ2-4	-	CASSLGGENIQYF	TGTGCCAGCAGCCTGGGGGGGGAGAACATTCAGTACTTC
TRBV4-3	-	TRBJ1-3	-	CASSQDGGTGNTIYF	TGCGCCAGCAGCCAAGATGGAGGGACTGGAAACACCATATATTTT
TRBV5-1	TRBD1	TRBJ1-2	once	CASRGQGGNYGYTF	TGCGCCAGCAGGGGACAGGGGGGTAACTATGGCTACACCTTC
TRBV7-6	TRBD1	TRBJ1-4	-	CASSSQGFGREKLFF	TGTGCCAGCAGCTCACAGGGGTTCGGTAGGGAAAAACTGTTTTTT
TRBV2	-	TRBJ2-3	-	CASTRGHAGASTDTQYF	TGTGCCAGCACCCGGGGGCACGCGGGGGCTAGCACAGATACGCAGTATTTT
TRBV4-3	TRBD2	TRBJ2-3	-	CASSPSSGGRTDTQYF	TGCGCCAGCAGCCCTTCGAGCGGGGGGCGCACAGATACGCAGTATTTT